The clone carrying this TCR beta chain was observed many times. This entry belongs to a study of tumor-infiltrating lymphocytes in oesophageal squamous cell carcinoma. The CDR3 is 14 amino acids. Germline CDR1 and CDR2: SGHTS and YDEGEE. V was pared by 4 bases and J by 3 bases, with 12 bases between. TCRdb re-derived calls from the PCR reads in MiXCR, one entry per CDR3 protein. The sample includes tens of thousands of distinct CDR3 sequences, around two fifths seen only once; the top ten take approximately 38%. Sample: esophageal tumor tissue. This chain joins TRBV5-8 and TRBJ2-3; possible D gene TRBD2, 6 bases. The source of this sequence is a male donor with esophageal squamous cell carcinoma. CDR3: CASSRGWATDTQYF. The CDR3 nucleotides are TGTGCCAGCAGCCGGGGGTGGGCTACAGATACGCAGTATTTT.